These T cell receptor beta chains were read from a single sample in a study of CD8 T cells in Susac syndrome. TCRdb re-called the immunoSEQ multiplex PCR reads through MiXCR, storing one row per CDR3 protein. The sample shows 100,000 to 150,000 distinct CDR3 sequences, around 95% of them seen only once. Sequenced input: CD8+ T cells from PBMCs. All receptors come from a human donor with Susac syndrome. Both conserved end residues are part of each CDR3. A D gene is named only where the DNA matches it firmly. Clone size is stated in some rows and not others, as once, few, many or a class when expanded.

clone_size,j_call,d_call,v_call,cdr3_aa,cdr3_nt
.,TRBJ2-6,.,TRBV2,CASSEEGEILSGANVLTF,TGTGCCAGCAGTGAAGAGGGGGAAATACTCTCTGGGGCCAACGTCCTGACTTTC
.,TRBJ1-1,TRBD1,TRBV19,CASSTGQGGTEAFF,TGTGCCAGTAGTACCGGACAGGGAGGAACTGAAGCTTTCTTT
.,TRBJ1-2,TRBD1,TRBV7-9,CASSPRDSEHGYTF,TGTGCCAGCAGCCCCCGGGACAGCGAACATGGCTACACCTTC
.,TRBJ2-7,TRBD2,TRBV2,CASSEVASGAENGDEQYF,TGTGCCAGCAGTGAAGTTGCTAGCGGGGCCGAAAACGGTGACGAGCAGTACTTC
.,TRBJ2-3,.,TRBV6-5,CASSYDRSPPVADTQYF,TGTGCCAGCAGTTATGATCGTAGTCCGCCCGTCGCAGATACGCAGTATTTT
.,TRBJ2-5,TRBD1,TRBV13,CASSLGQGAKETQYF,TGTGCCAGCAGCTTGGGACAGGGGGCGAAGGAGACCCAGTACTTC
.,TRBJ2-7,.,TRBV28,CASSFKVVKQYF,TGTGCCAGCAGTTTTAAAGTTGTTAAGCAGTACTTC
.,TRBJ2-2,.,TRBV2,CASNAATENTGELFF,TGTGCCAGTAACGCAGCCACCGAAAACACCGGGGAGCTGTTTTTT
.,TRBJ2-7,TRBD1,TRBV20-1,CSAKTGTGEVEQYF,TGCAGTGCTAAGACCGGGACAGGGGAAGTCGAGCAGTACTTC
.,TRBJ2-3,.,TRBV12-3/TRBV12-4,CASSYQGGLTDTQYF,TGTGCCAGCAGTTATCAGGGAGGCCTCACAGATACGCAGTATTTT
.,TRBJ1-1,.,TRBV7-8,CASSRYRSNTEAFF,TGTGCCAGCAGCAGATACAGGTCGAACACTGAAGCTTTCTTT
.,TRBJ2-7,TRBD1,TRBV12-3/TRBV12-4,CASSLDGQGRYEQYF,TGTGCCAGCAGTTTAGACGGACAGGGTCGCTACGAGCAGTACTTC
.,TRBJ2-1,TRBD1,TRBV6-1,CASSESSGQGGNEQFF,TGTGCCAGCAGTGAATCTTCGGGACAGGGGGGCAATGAGCAGTTCTTC
.,TRBJ2-1,.,TRBV25-1,CASSDSGVSYNEQFF,TGTGCCAGCAGTGATTCTGGAGTATCCTACAATGAGCAGTTCTTC
.,TRBJ1-1,.,TRBV6-2/TRBV6-3,CASSYSTAGAPLIGTEAFF,TGTGCCAGCAGTTACTCGACGGCGGGGGCTCCCTTAATTGGCACTGAAGCTTTCTTT
once,TRBJ1-1,.,TRBV5-6,CASSFGSGGLTEAFF,TGTGCCAGCAGCTTTGGTAGCGGGGGTTTGACTGAAGCTTTCTTT
.,TRBJ1-2,TRBD1,TRBV27,CASSLSRGQGLPNYGYTF,TGTGCCAGCAGTTTATCGAGGGGACAGGGTCTCCCTAACTATGGCTACACCTTC
once,TRBJ1-2,.,TRBV3-1,CASSQGGNGYTF,TGTGCCAGCAGCCAAGGGGGCAATGGCTACACCTTC
.,TRBJ2-7,TRBD1,TRBV12-3/TRBV12-4,CASSPRDRLGPYYEQYF,TGTGCCAGCAGTCCCCGGGACAGGCTCGGCCCTTACTACGAGCAGTACTTC
.,TRBJ2-3,TRBD1,TRBV24-1,CATSKGAVDTQYF,TGTGCCACCAGTAAGGGGGCCGTAGATACGCAGTATTTT
.,TRBJ1-1,.,TRBV7-9,CASTEGGTEAFF,TGTGCCAGCACGGAAGGGGGCACTGAAGCTTTCTTT
.,TRBJ1-2,.,TRBV27,CAAAGTNYGYTF,TGTGCCGCGGCCGGGACGAACTATGGCTACACCTTC
.,TRBJ2-7,.,TRBV4-1,CASSQQGPGSYEQYF,TGCGCCAGCAGCCAACAGGGGCCAGGCTCCTACGAGCAGTACTTC
.,TRBJ1-2,.,TRBV12-3/TRBV12-4,CASSLGASNPNYGYTF,TGTGCCAGCAGTTTGGGGGCCTCCAACCCCAACTATGGCTACACCTTC
.,TRBJ2-7,TRBD2,TRBV7-9,CASSSSNLGGVYEQYF,TGTGCCAGCAGCTCCTCTAACCTGGGGGGGGTGTACGAGCAGTACTTC
.,TRBJ1-1,TRBD1,TRBV30,CAWRTGTGGLDTEAFF,TGTGCCTGGAGGACCGGGACAGGGGGCTTGGACACTGAAGCTTTCTTT
.,TRBJ2-2,.,TRBV5-1,CASSWFFVPGELFF,TGCGCCAGCAGCTGGTTTTTCGTCCCCGGGGAGCTGTTTTTT
.,TRBJ2-7,.,TRBV15,CATSRDRPPYEQYF,TGTGCCACCAGCAGAGATCGGCCACCTTACGAGCAGTACTTC
.,TRBJ1-1,.,TRBV2,CASSEYAVTPNTEAFF,TGTGCCAGCAGTGAATACGCGGTGACACCGAACACTGAAGCTTTCTTT
.,TRBJ1-1,.,TRBV11-2,CATLGRQNTEAFF,TGTGCCACCCTGGGACGGCAGAACACTGAAGCTTTCTTT
few,TRBJ1-2,.,TRBV3-1,CASSRARDYGYTF,TGTGCCAGCAGCCGAGCCCGGGACTATGGCTACACCTTC
many,TRBJ2-1,TRBD2,TRBV5-8,CASSQLAGGTYNEQFF,TGCGCCAGCAGCCAACTAGCGGGAGGAACCTACAATGAGCAGTTCTTC
.,TRBJ1-2,.,TRBV12-3/TRBV12-4,CASSLGEWLGGYTF,TGTGCCAGCAGTTTAGGGGAATGGTTGGGCGGCTACACCTTC
.,TRBJ2-5,TRBD2,TRBV7-8,CASSSRRGRAQETQYF,TGTGCCAGCAGCTCCCGACGGGGGAGGGCCCAAGAGACCCAGTACTTC
.,TRBJ2-7,.,TRBV7-3,CASSLEGANTYEQYF,TGTGCCAGCAGCTTAGAAGGGGCCAACACCTACGAGCAGTACTTC
.,TRBJ2-1,TRBD1,TRBV24-1,CATERRDRVIDNEQFF,TGTGCCACCGAGAGGAGAGACAGGGTGATCGACAATGAGCAGTTCTTC
.,TRBJ2-7,TRBD1,TRBV30,CAWTTGAGYEQYF,TGTGCCTGGACGACAGGGGCGGGCTACGAGCAGTACTTC
.,TRBJ2-4,.,TRBV9,CASSAGTGDIQYF,TGTGCCAGCAGCGCCGGAACGGGGGACATTCAGTACTTC
.,TRBJ2-5,TRBD1,TRBV9,CASSSSGTGKETQYF,TGTGCCAGCAGCTCTTCCGGGACAGGGAAAGAGACCCAGTACTTC
.,TRBJ2-5,.,TRBV25-1,CASSEETQYF,TGTGCCAGCAGTGAAGAGACCCAGTACTTC